The clone carrying this T cell receptor beta chain was counted between two and nine times. Its antigen is still unknown. V lost 5 bases, J lost 3 bases, and 10 bases lay in between. The CDR3 sequence is 13 residues long. Germline values: CDR1 SGHAT, CDR2 FQNNGV. TCR sequencing used cDNA made by reverse transcription of extracted RNA. TCRdb's table, derived via immunoSEQ multiplex PCR, lists solely in-frame clones and lacks some. The sample contains over 200,000 clones, over 60% of which appear only once. The sample is drawn from a study of CD8+ T cells in alopecia areata. Study as a whole: Disease severity was quantified as SALT score of affected scalp area.

Treatment of the sample: oral pan-JAK inhibitor, 5-10 mg twice daily. Sorted out of PBMCs were CD4+ T cells and CD8+ T cells. Study observations and caveats: Tofacitinib yielded significantly lower scalp clonality and fewer expanded CD8+ clones among the top 100.

The source was CD4+ T cells sorted from blood, collected at week 4, from a patient treated with tofacitinib. This chain joins TRBV11-2 and TRBJ2-5; D possibly corresponds to TRBD1 (6 bases). This sequence originates from a human donor with alopecia areata. CDR3 DNA sequence: TGTGCCAGCAGCGGACAGTTAGAAGAGACCCAGTACTTC. Translating it yields CASSGQLEETQYF.